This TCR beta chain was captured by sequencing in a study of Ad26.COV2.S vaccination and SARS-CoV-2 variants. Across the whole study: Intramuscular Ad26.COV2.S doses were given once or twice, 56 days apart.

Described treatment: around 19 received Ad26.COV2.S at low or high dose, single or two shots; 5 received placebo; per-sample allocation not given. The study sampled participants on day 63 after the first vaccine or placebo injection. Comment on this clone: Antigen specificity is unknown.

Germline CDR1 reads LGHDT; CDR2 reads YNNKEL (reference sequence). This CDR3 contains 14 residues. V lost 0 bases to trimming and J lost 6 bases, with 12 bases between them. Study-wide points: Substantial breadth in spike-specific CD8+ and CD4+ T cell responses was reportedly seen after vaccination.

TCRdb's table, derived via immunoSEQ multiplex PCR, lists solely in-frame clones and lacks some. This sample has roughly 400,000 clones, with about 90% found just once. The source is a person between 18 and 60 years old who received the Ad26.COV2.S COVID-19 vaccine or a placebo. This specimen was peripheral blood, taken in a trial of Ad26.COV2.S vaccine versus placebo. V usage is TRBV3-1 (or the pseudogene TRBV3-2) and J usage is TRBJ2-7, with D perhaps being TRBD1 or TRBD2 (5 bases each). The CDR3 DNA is TGTGCCAGCAGCCAAGAAGGGACCCGCGGCGAGCAGTACTTC. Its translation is CASSQEGTRGEQYF.